This is a list of T cell receptor beta chains from one sample in a study of T cell repertoires in cytomegalovirus infection. TCRdb passed the reads through MiXCR, listing each CDR3 protein once. Among around 630,000 distinct CDR3 sequences listed, more than 20% were seen once. The sample taken for sequencing was CD8+ T cells from PBMCs. Receptor source: a human donor in good health (CMV status not recorded). Some clones in this sample may be carry-over from other donors' samples. CDR3s include the opening cysteine and the closing phenylalanine or tryptophan.

TRBV4-1	TRBJ2-1	CASSQETGNEQFF
TRBV29-1	TRBJ2-1	CSVVFRNEQFF
TRBV7-6	TRBJ1-1	CASGARGDTEAFF
TRBV12-3/TRBV12-4	TRBJ2-1	CASSRGTINEQFF
TRBV28	TRBJ2-5	CASTPYRVGETQYF
TRBV7-2	TRBJ2-1	CASSWSTGGSNEQFF
TRBV13	TRBJ2-2	CASSPQGGAITGELFF
TRBV20-1	TRBJ1-4	CSAASGGGSEKLFF
TRBV20-1	TRBJ1-1	CSARPTGDTEAFF
TRBV7-2	TRBJ2-3	CASSSSRWTSGGVTDTQYF
TRBV15	TRBJ2-2	CATSRDAVELFF
TRBV7-2	TRBJ1-1	CASSYGQGARAFF
TRBV28	TRBJ2-2	CASSPRLTRELFF
TRBV6-2/TRBV6-3	TRBJ2-1	CASPVIGRLAGAPSYNEQFF
TRBV7-9	TRBJ2-7	CASSTRTSSYEQYF
TRBV28	TRBJ1-4	CASSSVTEFNEKLFF
TRBV4-3	TRBJ2-3	CASSQDSGVDTQYF
TRBV20-1	TRBJ1-6	CSASLKGDRGTRNSPLHF
TRBV14	TRBJ1-1	CASSQERGRGEAFF
TRBV28	TRBJ2-5	CASSSTQRVGETQYF
TRBV15	TRBJ1-2	CATSRDVPFRAGAYGYTF
TRBV25-1	TRBJ2-1	CASGQGVKNEQFF